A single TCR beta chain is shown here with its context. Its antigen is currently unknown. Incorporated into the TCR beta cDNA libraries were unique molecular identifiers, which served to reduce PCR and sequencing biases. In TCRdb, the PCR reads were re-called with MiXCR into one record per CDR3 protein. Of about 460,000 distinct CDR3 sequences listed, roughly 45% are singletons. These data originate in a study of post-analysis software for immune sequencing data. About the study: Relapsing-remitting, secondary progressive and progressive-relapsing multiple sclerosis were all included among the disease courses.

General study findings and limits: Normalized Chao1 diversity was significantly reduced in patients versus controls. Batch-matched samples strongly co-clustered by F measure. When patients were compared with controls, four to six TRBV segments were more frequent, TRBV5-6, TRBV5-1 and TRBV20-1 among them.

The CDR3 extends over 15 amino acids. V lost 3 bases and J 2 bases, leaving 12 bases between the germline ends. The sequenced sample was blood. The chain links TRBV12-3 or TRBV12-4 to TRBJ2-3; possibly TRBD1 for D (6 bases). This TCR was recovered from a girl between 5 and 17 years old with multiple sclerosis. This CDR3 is CASSFGQPDTDTQYF. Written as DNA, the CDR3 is TGTGCCAGCAGTTTTGGACAGCCCGACACAGATACGCAGTATTTT.